The next 6 T cell receptor beta chains were all read from a single sample in a study of cytomegalovirus exposure and HLA in healthy donors. Vbeta (60) and Jbeta (13) primers were used in the PCR. Using immunoSEQ multiplex PCR, the repertoire was profiled, and TCRdb retains in-frame clones only, with some absent. The repertoire holds 100,000 to 120,000 clones, around four fifths seen once, with roughly 6.2% in the top ten. Sequenced material: PBMCs. The receptors derive from a man aged 25 to 40 in good health and CMV-seropositive.

The V gene is TRBV18, the J gene TRBJ1-2, with D uncertain. The CDR3 runs to 13 residues. CDR1 KGHSH and CDR2 LQKENI come from the germline V gene. V lost 3 bases and J 4 bases, leaving 9 bases between the germline ends. CDR3 amino acids: CASSPEGSYGYTF. The CDR3 coding sequence is TGTGCCAGCTCACCGGAGGGAAGCTATGGCTACACCTTC.

CDR3 residues: CASSTRGHGRELFF. DNA for the CDR3: TGTGCCAGCAGTACTCGAGGGCATGGGAGGGAGCTGTTTTTT. The chain is built from TRBV27 and TRBJ2-2; a possible D gene is TRBD2 (5 bases). The CDR3 spans 14 residues. V lost 5 bases and J lost 9, with 16 bases in between. Germline V gene data show CDR1 as MNHEY and CDR2 as SMNVEV (reference sequence).

The table lists this clone with a count of one. This sequence joins TRBV7-9 and TRBJ2-5; D is uncertain. V lost 1 base and J lost 4, with 13 bases in between. Germline V gives CDR1 SEHNR, CDR2 FQNEAQ (reference sequence). The CDR3 loop spans 15 amino acids. The CDR3 is CASSLEFRVLETQYF. The CDR3 DNA reads TGTGCCAGCAGCTTAGAGTTCCGGGTCTTAGAGACCCAGTACTTC.

The chain is built from TRBV7-9 and TRBJ2-1, with TRBD2 matching over 10 bases. Germline-derived CDR1 and CDR2 are SEHNR and FQNEAQ (reference sequence). Germline trimming cut 1 base from V and 7 bases from J; bases unmatched to any gene: 7. This CDR3 spans 16 amino acids. The CDR3 DNA reads as TGTGCCAGCAGCTTAGGTCTGCTAGCGGGGGTTAATGAGCAGTTCTTC. This codes for CASSLGLLAGVNEQFF.

This rearrangement joins TRBV30 to TRBJ2-3, with 10 nucleotides matching TRBD2. With V trimmed by 7 bases and J by 2 bases, 6 bases remained unmatched. Per the germline V gene, CDR1 is GTSNPN and CDR2 is SVGIG (reference sequence). The CDR3 has 14 amino acids. CDR3 loop: CALRTSGSTDTQYF. The CDR3 region has the DNA TGTGCCTTACGGACTAGCGGATCCACAGATACGCAGTATTTT.

This clone was counted only a few times. The rearrangement links TRBV4-2 to TRBJ1-4; perhaps TRBD1 as D (5 bases). The CDR3 runs to 16 residues. Looked up from germline, CDR1 is LGHNA and CDR2 is YNFKEQ. The germline V and J ends were trimmed by 1 base and 5 bases, with 14 bases remaining between them. The CDR3 DNA sequence: TGTGCCAGCAGCCAAGTCCCGGGGGGTGGCAATGAAAAACTGTTTTTT. Protein sequence: CASSQVPGGGNEKLFF.